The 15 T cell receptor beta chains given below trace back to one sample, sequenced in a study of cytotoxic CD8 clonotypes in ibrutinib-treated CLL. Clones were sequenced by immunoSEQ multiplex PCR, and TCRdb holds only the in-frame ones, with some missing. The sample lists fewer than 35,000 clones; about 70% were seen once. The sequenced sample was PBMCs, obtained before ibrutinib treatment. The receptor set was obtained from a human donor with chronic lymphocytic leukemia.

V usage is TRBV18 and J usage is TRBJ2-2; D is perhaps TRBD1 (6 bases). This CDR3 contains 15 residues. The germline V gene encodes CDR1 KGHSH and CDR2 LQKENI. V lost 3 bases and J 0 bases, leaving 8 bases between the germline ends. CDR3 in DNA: TGTGCCAGCTCACCCGGGACACCGAACACCGGGGAGCTGTTTTTT. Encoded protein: CASSPGTPNTGELFF. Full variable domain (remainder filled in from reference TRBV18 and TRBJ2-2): NAGVMQNPRHLVRRRGQEARLRCSPMKGHSHVYWYRQLPEEGLKFMVYLQKENIIDESGMPKERFSAEFPKEGPSILRIQQVVRGDSAAYFCASSPGTPNTGELFFGEGSRLTVL.

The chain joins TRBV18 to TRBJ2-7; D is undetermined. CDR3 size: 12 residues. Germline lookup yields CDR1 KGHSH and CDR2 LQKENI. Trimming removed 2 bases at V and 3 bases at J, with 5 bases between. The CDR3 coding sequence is TGTGCCAGCTCACCAAAGGGCTACGAGCAGTACTTC. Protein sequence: CASSPKGYEQYF.

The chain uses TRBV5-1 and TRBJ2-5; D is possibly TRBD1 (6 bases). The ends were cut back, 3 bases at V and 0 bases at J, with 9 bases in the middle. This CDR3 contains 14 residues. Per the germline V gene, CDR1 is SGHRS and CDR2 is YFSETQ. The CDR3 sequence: CASSSGQYQETQYF. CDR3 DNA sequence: TGCGCCAGCAGCTCCGGACAGTACCAAGAGACCCAGTACTTC.

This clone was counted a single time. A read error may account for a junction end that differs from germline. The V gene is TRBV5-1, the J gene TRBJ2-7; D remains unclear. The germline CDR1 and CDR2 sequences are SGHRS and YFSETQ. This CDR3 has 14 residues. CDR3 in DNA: TGCGCCACCAGCTCAGGCCCAGGAGCCTACGAGCAGTACTTC. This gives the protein CATSSGPGAYEQYF.

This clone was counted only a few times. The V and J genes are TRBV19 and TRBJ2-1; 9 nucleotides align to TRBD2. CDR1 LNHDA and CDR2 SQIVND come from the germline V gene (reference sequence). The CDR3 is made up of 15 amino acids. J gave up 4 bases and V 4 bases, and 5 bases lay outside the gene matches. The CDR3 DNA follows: TGTGCCAGTAGTACGACTAGCGGAGTTTACAATGAGCAGTTCTTC. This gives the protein CASSTTSGVYNEQFF. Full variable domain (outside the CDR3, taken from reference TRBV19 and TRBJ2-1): DGGITQSPKYLFRKEGQNVTLSCEQNLNHDAMYWYRQDPGQGLRLIYYSQIVNDFQKGDIAEGYSVSREKKESFPLTVTSAQKNPTAFYLCASSTTSGVYNEQFFGPGTRLTVL.

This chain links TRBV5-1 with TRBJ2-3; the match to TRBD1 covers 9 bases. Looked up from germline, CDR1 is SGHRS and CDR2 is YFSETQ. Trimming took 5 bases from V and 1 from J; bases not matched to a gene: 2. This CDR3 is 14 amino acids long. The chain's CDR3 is CASSRTGGTDTQYF. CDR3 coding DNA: TGCGCCAGCAGTAGGACAGGGGGCACAGATACGCAGTATTTT. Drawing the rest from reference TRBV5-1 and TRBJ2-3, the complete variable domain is KAGVTQTPRYLIKTRGQQVTLSCSPISGHRSVSWYQQTPGQGLQFLFEYFSETQRNKGNFPGRFSGRQFSNSRSEMNVSTLELGDSALYLCASSRTGGTDTQYFGPGTRLTVL.

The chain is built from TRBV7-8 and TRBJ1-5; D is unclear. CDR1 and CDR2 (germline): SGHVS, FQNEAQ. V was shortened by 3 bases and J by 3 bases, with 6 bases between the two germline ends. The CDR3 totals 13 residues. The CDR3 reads CASSLSYNQPQHF. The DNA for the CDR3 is TGTGCCAGCAGCTTGAGCTACAATCAGCCCCAGCATTTT.

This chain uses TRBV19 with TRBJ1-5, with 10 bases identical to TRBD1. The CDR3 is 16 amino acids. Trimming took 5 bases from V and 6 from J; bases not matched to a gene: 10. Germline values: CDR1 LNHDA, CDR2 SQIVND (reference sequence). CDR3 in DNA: TGTGCCAGTAGTCAATACCTGGGACAGGGGCCTCAGCCCCAGCATTTT. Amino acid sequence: CASSQYLGQGPQPQHF.

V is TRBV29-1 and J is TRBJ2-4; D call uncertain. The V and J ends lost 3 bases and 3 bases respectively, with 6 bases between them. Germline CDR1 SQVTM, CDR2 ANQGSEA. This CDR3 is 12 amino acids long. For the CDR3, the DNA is TGCAGCGTTGAGACGGACAAAAACATTCAGTACTTC. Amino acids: CSVETDKNIQYF.

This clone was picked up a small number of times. The CDR3 loop is CASSPGTGGGRNEQFF. In nucleotides, the CDR3 is TGTGCCAGCAGCCCAGGGACAGGGGGCGGTCGGAATGAGCAGTTCTTC. The rearrangement joins TRBV7-6 to TRBJ2-1, with 12 nucleotides matching TRBD1. Looked up from germline, CDR1 is SGHVS and CDR2 is FNYEAQ. The CDR3 is 16 amino acids. With 5 bases clipped from V and 7 bases from J, the junction kept 9 bases outside the gene matches. The whole variable domain, filled in from reference TRBV7-6 and TRBJ2-1, reads GAGVSQSPRYKVTKRGQDVALRCDPISGHVSLYWYRQALGQGPEFLTYFNYEAQQDKSGLPNDRFSAERPEGSISTLTIQRTEQRDSAMYRCASSPGTGGGRNEQFFGPGTRLTVL.

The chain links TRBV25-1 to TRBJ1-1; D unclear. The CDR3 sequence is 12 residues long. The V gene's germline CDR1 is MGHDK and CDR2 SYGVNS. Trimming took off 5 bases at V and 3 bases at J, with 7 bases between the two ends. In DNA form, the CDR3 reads TGTGCCAGCAGTCCATCTTACACTGAAGCTTTCTTT. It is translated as CASSPSYTEAFF.

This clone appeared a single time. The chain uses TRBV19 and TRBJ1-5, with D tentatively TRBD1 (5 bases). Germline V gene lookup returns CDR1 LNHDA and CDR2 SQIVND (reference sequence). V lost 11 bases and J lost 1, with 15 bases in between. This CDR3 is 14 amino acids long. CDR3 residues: CAGHGRWSNQPQHF. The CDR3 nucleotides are TGTGCCGGACATGGCCGGTGGAGCAATCAGCCCCAGCATTTT.

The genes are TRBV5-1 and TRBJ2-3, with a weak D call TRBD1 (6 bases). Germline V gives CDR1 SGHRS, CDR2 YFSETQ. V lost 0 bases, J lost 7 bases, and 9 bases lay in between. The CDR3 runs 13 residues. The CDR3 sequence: CASSLGQENTQYF. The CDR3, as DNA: TGCGCCAGCAGCTTGGGACAGGAGAATACGCAGTATTTT.

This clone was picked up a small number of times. The CDR3 reads CASRGAGELFF. CDR3 bases: TGTGCCAGCCGAGGAGCCGGGGAGCTGTTTTTT. The chain couples TRBV6-5 to TRBJ2-2; D gene ambiguous. Trimming removed 8 bases from V and 6 bases from J, with 7 bases in between. The CDR3 spans 11 residues. The germline gives CDR1 MNHEY, CDR2 SVGAGI.

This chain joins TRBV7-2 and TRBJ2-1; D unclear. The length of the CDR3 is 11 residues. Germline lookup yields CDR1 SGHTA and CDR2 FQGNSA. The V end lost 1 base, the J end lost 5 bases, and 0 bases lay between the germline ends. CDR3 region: CASSLDNEQFF. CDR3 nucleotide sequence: TGTGCCAGCAGCTTAGACAATGAGCAGTTCTTC.